Sequencing of this TCR beta chain was carried out in a study of human T cells and chemical hapten exposure. Study-wide context: While the approximately 23-week study was under way, patients received diphenylcyclopropenone on the scalp every week.

Time point specified: pre-sensitization, week 0. As to treatment: therapeutic diphenylcyclopropenone sensitization with weekly scalp DPC. TCRdb reprocessed the RACE reads via MiXCR and lists one record per CDR3 protein. The table shows some 200,000 distinct CDR3 sequences, with around 30% occurring only once. Whole-study findings and limits: TCRs above 1 in 1000 frequency did not change with DPC sensitization.

The sample holds a few counts of this clonotype. Its antigen is as yet unknown. This TCR derives from a woman in her twenties or thirties with alopecia areata. Some clones in this sample may be carry-over from other donors' samples. Sequencing was performed on whole blood, taken in connection with sensitization to the hapten diphenylcyclopropenone (DPC).

The CDR3 DNA is TGCGCCAGCAGCCAATTCGAGGGAGCGACGTGGGAACCCTCTATCCAGACCCAGTACTTC. It specifies CASSQFEGATWEPSIQTQYF. V gene TRBV4-1 combines with J gene TRBJ2-5; perhaps TRBD2 as D (5 bases). The germline CDR1 and CDR2 sequences are MGHRA and YSYEKL. The CDR3 consists of 20 residues. Trimming removed 2 bases at V and 6 bases at J, with 31 bases between.